This T cell receptor (beta chain) was observed in a study of cytomegalovirus exposure and HLA in healthy donors. Germline assignment: CDR1 MNHEY and CDR2 SVGAGI. V gave up 10 bases and J gave up 2 bases; unmatched junction bases: 7. CDR3 length equals 14 residues. Primers for the PCR totalled 60 Vbeta and 13 Jbeta. Produced via immunoSEQ multiplex PCR; TCRdb's table is partial and in-frame only. The repertoire holds 95,000 to 110,000 clones, with approximately 80% as singletons. This receptor was identified in a male donor in good health and CMV-seronegative. The chain is built from TRBV6-5 and TRBJ2-2; 7 bases agree with TRBD1. Material: PBMCs. The CDR3: CATIRDSNTGELFF. CDR3 in DNA: TGTGCCACCATCCGGGACAGCAACACCGGGGAGCTGTTTTTT.